This T cell receptor (beta chain) was sequenced during a study of patients and donors after allogeneic stem cell transplantation. TCRdb itself ran the RT-PCR reads through MiXCR, one entry per CDR3 protein. This sample has hundreds of thousands of distinct CDR3 sequences; roughly 17% occur once, and the top ten carry over 6%. The CDR3 sequence is 20 residues long. From germline, CDR1 is MGHRA and CDR2 YSYEKL. The V and J ends lost 0 bases and 4 bases, in that order; junction bases with no gene match: 10. The receptor comes from a human donor who was either an allogeneic HSCT recipient or a stem cell or donor lymphocyte infusion donor (not recorded which). It is not recorded whose cells these are; they may come from a transplant donor. The chain is built from TRBV4-1 and TRBJ2-3; 16 bases agree with TRBD2. The specimen sequenced was blood, either unsorted or a sorted T cell fraction (not recorded which). CDR3 in amino acids: CASSQDYPGLAGGPADTQYF. The CDR3 region has the DNA TGCGCCAGCAGCCAAGATTACCCGGGACTAGCGGGGGGGCCGGCAGATACGCAGTATTTT.